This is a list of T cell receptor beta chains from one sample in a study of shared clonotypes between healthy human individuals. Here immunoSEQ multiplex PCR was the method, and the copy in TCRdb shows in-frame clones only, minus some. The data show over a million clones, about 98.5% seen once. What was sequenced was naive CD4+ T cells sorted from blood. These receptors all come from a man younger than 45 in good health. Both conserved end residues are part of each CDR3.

cdr3_aa: CASSPVGGPRDTQYF; v_call: TRBV18; j_call: TRBJ2-3
cdr3_aa: CASSATLAGGPGPEQYF; v_call: TRBV9; j_call: TRBJ2-7
cdr3_aa: CASSLAGVRDTQYF; v_call: TRBV5-1; j_call: TRBJ2-3
cdr3_aa: CAWSVSRRTSGRFRNEQFF; v_call: TRBV30; j_call: TRBJ2-1
cdr3_aa: CASSPGQGSEKLFF; v_call: TRBV18; j_call: TRBJ1-4
cdr3_aa: CASSGRQINEKLFF; v_call: TRBV9; j_call: TRBJ1-4
cdr3_aa: CSVAQGENEQFF; v_call: TRBV29-1; j_call: TRBJ2-1
cdr3_aa: CASSLVLAGYNEQFF; v_call: TRBV11-3; j_call: TRBJ2-1
cdr3_aa: CASSKTGANTGELFF; v_call: TRBV7-6; j_call: TRBJ2-2
cdr3_aa: CASSLYSAYNEQFF; v_call: TRBV4-3; j_call: TRBJ2-1
cdr3_aa: CAWAKNNEQFF; v_call: TRBV30; j_call: TRBJ2-1
cdr3_aa: CASSVALQGTPGLDHEQYF; v_call: TRBV9; j_call: TRBJ2-7
cdr3_aa: CASSSGLAGGPSSYEQYF; v_call: TRBV5-4; j_call: TRBJ2-7
cdr3_aa: CASSQVPLRTGNGVGTDTQYF; v_call: TRBV4-2; j_call: TRBJ2-3
cdr3_aa: CAISESGEQYF; v_call: TRBV10-3; j_call: TRBJ2-7
cdr3_aa: CASGFPPRPQTFGNQPQHF; v_call: TRBV12-5; j_call: TRBJ1-5
cdr3_aa: CASSSVGTSGYEQYF; v_call: TRBV7-2; j_call: TRBJ2-7
cdr3_aa: CASSVVEGGLSTDTQYF; v_call: TRBV9; j_call: TRBJ2-3
cdr3_aa: CASSPGGRIHRYF; v_call: TRBV27; j_call: TRBJ2-5
cdr3_aa: CASSLRRESTYEQYF; v_call: TRBV7-9; j_call: TRBJ2-7
cdr3_aa: CASSGPPLETQYF; v_call: TRBV2; j_call: TRBJ2-5
cdr3_aa: CASSFRLALSQETQYF; v_call: TRBV27; j_call: TRBJ2-5